This section outlines one T cell receptor beta chain sequence together with its context. The antigen this receptor binds is unknown. No much larger clonotype is one base removed from it; base qualities were not supplied. Taken from the germline V gene, the CDR1 and CDR2 loops are MNHNS and SASEGT. From cysteine to phenylalanine, the CDR3 is 17 amino acids long. The retained sequence is limited to the CDR3, 51 bases, with the frame set at the first base. V ends up 7 bases short and J 7 bases short, with an unmatched junction base count of 11. The sample is drawn from a study of CD8 T cells in Susac syndrome (dated by TCRdb to the late 2010s). Regarding the research as a whole: Of the Susac syndrome patients who were sequenced, more than 5 had clinically active disease and roughly eight were in clinical remission. At blood withdrawal, Susac syndrome patients were therapy-naive, treated with corticosteroids (with IVIg additionally given to some), or treated with IVIg alone. Repertoire sequencing was used to test whether CD8+ T cell activation and differentiation in Susac syndrome was antigen driven. Paper-wide results and their limitations: The number of individuals in the TCR sequencing and HLA analysis was acknowledged as relatively small. In the CD4+ T cell repertoire of Susac syndrome patients, clonal expansion was not detected.

Peripheral blood CD8+ and CD4+ T cells from healthy donors, Susac syndrome patients and multiple sclerosis patients were profiled by high-throughput TCR beta sequencing. The Susac syndrome patients fulfilled recently defined diagnostic criteria for definite or probable disease. CD8+ TEMRA cells were enriched by FACS, while bulk CD8+ and CD4+ T cells were purified by magnetic negative isolation. Blood was collected in EDTA tubes and processed within 24 hours, with PBMCs isolated through density gradient centrifugation. PBMCs destined for TCR sequencing were cryopreserved in liquid nitrogen and later thawed in a 37 °C water bath. Purity of sorted or isolated CD4+, CD8+ and CD8+ TEMRA cells was at least 90%. RNA was extracted with the RNeasy kit and 0.5 to 1 ug was reverse transcribed using random hexamers. TCR beta CDR3 regions were amplified with the immunoSEQ multiplex PCR assay covering 54 Vbeta and 13 Jbeta segments. To correct PCR amplification bias, a synthetic template baseline was used for both primer optimization and computational correction. The source study handled its data this way. Only productive sequences were kept, with reads annotated to V, D and J genes according to IMGT and analyzed in immunoSEQ Analyzer. Clonality was calculated as one minus the Shannon entropy normalized by log2 of the number of productive unique sequences. Public and private clones were assessed among the 100 most prevalent clones of each patient and control. Susac-specific clones were defined as absent from healthy and MS cohorts, around 980 published viral clones and other ImmuneACCESS disease sequences. The public reads were quality trimmed at Q25 with fastp and then assembled into clones with MiXCR by TCRdb, keeping productive beta chains. Entries that share a CDR3 protein sequence are merged under the most common genes and DNA. What appears here as the V and J calls and clone size reflects TCRdb's work, not the paper's. The sample table contains under 200,000 distinct CDR3 sequences; only one count was recorded for 90% to 95% of them. The biggest ten clones account for approximately 0.086% of the sample.

The rearranged segments are TRBV6-1 and TRBJ2-1, with 15 junctional bases fitting TRBD2. The clonotype originates from a human donor with Susac syndrome. The material sequenced was CD4+ T cells from PBMCs. The nucleotides are TGTGCCAGCACCCTAGAGCCGGGACTAGCGGGGGGAAATGAGCAGTTCTTC. The translation is CASTLEPGLAGGNEQFF.